A selection of T cell receptor beta chains follows, all from one sample in a study of tumor and adjacent non-tumor tissue in lung cancer. Via MiXCR, TCRdb re-called the multiplex PCR reads, giving one row per CDR3 protein. The table has around 210,000 distinct CDR3 sequences, 70% to 75% seen once. The sample taken for sequencing was lung tumor tissue. The receptors were gathered from a man between 60 and 75 years old with non-small cell lung cancer. CDR3s include the opening cysteine and the closing phenylalanine or tryptophan. A D gene is named only where the DNA matches it firmly. Only some rows state a clone size, as once, few, many or a class for expanded clones.

CDR3 DNA | CDR3 protein | V gene | clone size | D gene | J gene
TGCAGCGTTGAAAAAGATACGCATTATTTT | CSVEKDTHYF | TRBV29-1 | NA | NA | TRBJ2-3
TGTGCCAGCAGCTTGGTACAAGGGGGCGGGAAAGAGCAGTACTTC | CASSLVQGGGKEQYF | TRBV5-6 | NA | NA | TRBJ2-7
TGCAGTGCTAGAGATGGGGGACAGGTTGGCAATCAGCCCCAGCATTTT | CSARDGGQVGNQPQHF | TRBV20-1 | many | TRBD1 | TRBJ1-5
TGCAGTGCTAGAGAACAGGGTACGGTGACCCTGTACTTC | CSAREQGTVTLYF | TRBV20-1 | NA | NA | TRBJ2-5
TGTGCCAGCAGTAAGGGACGGGTGAACACTGAAGCTATCTTT | CASSKGRVNTEAIF | TRBV12-3/TRBV12-4 | NA | NA | TRBJ1-1
TGCGGTGCTAGGGACGGGCCAAATCAGCCACAGCATTTT | CGARDGPNQPQHF | TRBV20-1 | NA | NA | TRBJ1-5
TGTGCCAGCAGCCAACGTCTAGCGGGGGCCCTCACAGATACGCAGTATTTT | CASSQRLAGALTDTQYF | TRBV4-2 | many | TRBD2 | TRBJ2-3
TGCAGCGTCCCACCTGGGGCCACTGAAGTTTTCTTT | CSVPPGATEVFF | TRBV29-1 | NA | NA | TRBJ1-1
TGCAGCGTGTCATGGTCTTCCTACGAGGAGTACTTC | CSVSWSSYEEYF | TRBV29-1 | NA | NA | TRBJ2-7
TGCGCCAGCGGCCAACAAGGGACAGGGGTCCCCTACGAGCAGTACTTC | CASGQQGTGVPYEQYF | TRBV4-3 | NA | TRBD1 | TRBJ2-7
TGTACCAGCAATGCGAGGGATGGGAATTCACCCCTCCACTTT | CTSNARDGNSPLHF | TRBV4-2 | NA | NA | TRBJ1-6
TGTGCCAGCGTCAATGGGGGAGTCAGTCGCTACGAGCAGTATTTC | CASVNGGVSRYEQYF | TRBV6-5 | NA | NA | TRBJ2-7
TGTGCCAGCTGCCCCGTTTCCGGGGGTAGCGGGGTGTACAATGAGCAGTTCTTC | CASCPVSGGSGVYNEQFF | TRBV4-2 | NA | TRBD2 | TRBJ2-1
TGCGCCAGCAGCCAACTCTTGGACAGGGGAAATTCACCCCTCCACTTT | CASSQLLDRGNSPLHF | TRBV4-1 | few | TRBD1 | TRBJ1-6
TGTGCCAGCAGTTTTAGCGGCCCCAGCGCCACAGATATGCAGTATTTT | CASSFSGPSATDMQYF | TRBV12-3/TRBV12-4 | NA | NA | TRBJ2-3
TGCAGTGCTCCTACTAGTGGGGGAGCCAAAAACATTCAGCACTTC | CSAPTSGGAKNIQHF | TRBV20-1 | NA | NA | TRBJ2-4
TGCAGTGCTAGAAATCCCAGCCCAGAGACCCAGTACTTC | CSARNPSPETQYF | TRBV20-1 | NA | NA | TRBJ2-5
TGCGCCAGCAGCTTGATCCCACGGGACGGTCAGTACTTC | CASSLIPRDGQYF | TRBV5-1 | NA | NA | TRBJ2-4
TGTGCCAGCAACCAAACTAGCGTCACTAGCTCCTACAATGAGCAGTTCTTC | CASNQTSVTSSYNEQFF | TRBV4-2 | NA | TRBD2 | TRBJ2-1
TGTGCCAACAGTACGCTGGACAGAACGAACACCGGGGAGCTGTTTTTT | CANSTLDRTNTGELFF | TRBV6-1 | once | NA | TRBJ2-2
TGTTCCAGCAGCTTGGCCGGTACGGTCTCCTACGAGCAGCACTTC | CSSSLAGTVSYEQHF | TRBV5-4 | NA | NA | TRBJ2-7
TGTGTCAGCAGTTTTACTGGGGGTAATTCACCCCCCCACTTT | CVSSFTGGNSPPHF | TRBV12-3/TRBV12-4 | NA | NA | TRBJ1-6
TGTGCCAGCAGCTCAGCATCGGGGCAGGTTGGCTACACCTTC | CASSSASGQVGYTF | TRBV7-9 | NA | NA | TRBJ1-2
TGTGCCAGCAGCCCGTCGGGACATAGCAATCAGCCCCAGCATTTT | CASSPSGHSNQPQHF | TRBV7-9 | NA | NA | TRBJ1-5